The rows below give T cell receptor beta chains drawn from one sample of a study of read filtering for tumor transcriptome and immune sequencing. One entry per CDR3 protein, called by TCRdb with MiXCR from the reads. This sample carries tens of thousands of distinct CDR3 sequences, roughly 19% of them seen once, and the ten largest clones take 15%. Sequencing was carried out using a population of CD138-negative cells sorted from bone marrow. The receptors were sampled from a donor at least 40 years old with multiple myeloma. Each CDR3 is given with its conserved first and last residue. The D gene is left open where the match is weak. A row's size may be missing; if present it is once, few, many or a size class.

CASSADRVTGELFF TGTGCCAGCAGCGCAGACAGGGTCACCGGGGAGCTGTTTTTT TRBJ2-2 TRBD1 14 TRBV7-6 many
CSANPPGLSSYNEQFF TGCAGTGCTAATCCCCCGGGGTTGAGCTCCTACAATGAGCAGTTCTTC TRBJ2-1 . 16 TRBV20-1 many
CASTTNSPESEQFF TGTGCCAGCACTACCAACTCACCCGAGTCCGAGCAGTTCTTC TRBJ2-1 . 14 TRBV12-3/TRBV12-4 many
CATSRDFSEQFF TGTGCCACCAGCAGGGACTTTAGTGAGCAGTTCTTC TRBJ2-1 . 12 TRBV15 medium-sized
CASSRGLAGEGETQYF TGTGCCAGCAGCCGCGGACTAGCGGGAGAGGGGGAGACCCAGTACTTC TRBJ2-5 TRBD2 16 TRBV7-2 .
CASSQDAIRGEQYF TGTGCCAGCAGCCAAGATGCGATCCGGGGGGAGCAGTACTTC TRBJ2-7 . 14 TRBV14 few
CASSRPLVGSEPGEQFF TGTGCCAGCAGCAGACCCCTGGTGGGTTCCGAGCCAGGTGAGCAGTTCTTC TRBJ2-1 . 17 TRBV7-9 many
CASSPSGETGPRGTDTQYF TGTGCCAGCAGTCCCTCAGGGGAGACGGGTCCAAGGGGCACAGATACGCAGTATTTT TRBJ2-3 . 19 TRBV12-3/TRBV12-4 many
CASSSLKPVSQYF TGTGCCAGCAGCTCCCTGAAGCCGGTTTCGCAGTATTTT TRBJ2-3 . 13 TRBV7-2 many
CASSPSTGESNQPQHF TGTGCCAGCTCACCGTCGACAGGGGAGAGCAATCAGCCCCAGCATTTT TRBJ1-5 TRBD1 16 TRBV18 .
CASSTTRVQGNYNEQFF TGTGCCAGCAGCACGACGCGGGTCCAAGGGAACTACAATGAGCAGTTCTTC TRBJ2-1 . 17 TRBV12-3/TRBV12-4 medium-sized
CASSRRELDTEAFF TGCGCCAGCAGCCGCCGGGAGCTGGACACTGAAGCTTTCTTT TRBJ1-1 . 14 TRBV4-1 many